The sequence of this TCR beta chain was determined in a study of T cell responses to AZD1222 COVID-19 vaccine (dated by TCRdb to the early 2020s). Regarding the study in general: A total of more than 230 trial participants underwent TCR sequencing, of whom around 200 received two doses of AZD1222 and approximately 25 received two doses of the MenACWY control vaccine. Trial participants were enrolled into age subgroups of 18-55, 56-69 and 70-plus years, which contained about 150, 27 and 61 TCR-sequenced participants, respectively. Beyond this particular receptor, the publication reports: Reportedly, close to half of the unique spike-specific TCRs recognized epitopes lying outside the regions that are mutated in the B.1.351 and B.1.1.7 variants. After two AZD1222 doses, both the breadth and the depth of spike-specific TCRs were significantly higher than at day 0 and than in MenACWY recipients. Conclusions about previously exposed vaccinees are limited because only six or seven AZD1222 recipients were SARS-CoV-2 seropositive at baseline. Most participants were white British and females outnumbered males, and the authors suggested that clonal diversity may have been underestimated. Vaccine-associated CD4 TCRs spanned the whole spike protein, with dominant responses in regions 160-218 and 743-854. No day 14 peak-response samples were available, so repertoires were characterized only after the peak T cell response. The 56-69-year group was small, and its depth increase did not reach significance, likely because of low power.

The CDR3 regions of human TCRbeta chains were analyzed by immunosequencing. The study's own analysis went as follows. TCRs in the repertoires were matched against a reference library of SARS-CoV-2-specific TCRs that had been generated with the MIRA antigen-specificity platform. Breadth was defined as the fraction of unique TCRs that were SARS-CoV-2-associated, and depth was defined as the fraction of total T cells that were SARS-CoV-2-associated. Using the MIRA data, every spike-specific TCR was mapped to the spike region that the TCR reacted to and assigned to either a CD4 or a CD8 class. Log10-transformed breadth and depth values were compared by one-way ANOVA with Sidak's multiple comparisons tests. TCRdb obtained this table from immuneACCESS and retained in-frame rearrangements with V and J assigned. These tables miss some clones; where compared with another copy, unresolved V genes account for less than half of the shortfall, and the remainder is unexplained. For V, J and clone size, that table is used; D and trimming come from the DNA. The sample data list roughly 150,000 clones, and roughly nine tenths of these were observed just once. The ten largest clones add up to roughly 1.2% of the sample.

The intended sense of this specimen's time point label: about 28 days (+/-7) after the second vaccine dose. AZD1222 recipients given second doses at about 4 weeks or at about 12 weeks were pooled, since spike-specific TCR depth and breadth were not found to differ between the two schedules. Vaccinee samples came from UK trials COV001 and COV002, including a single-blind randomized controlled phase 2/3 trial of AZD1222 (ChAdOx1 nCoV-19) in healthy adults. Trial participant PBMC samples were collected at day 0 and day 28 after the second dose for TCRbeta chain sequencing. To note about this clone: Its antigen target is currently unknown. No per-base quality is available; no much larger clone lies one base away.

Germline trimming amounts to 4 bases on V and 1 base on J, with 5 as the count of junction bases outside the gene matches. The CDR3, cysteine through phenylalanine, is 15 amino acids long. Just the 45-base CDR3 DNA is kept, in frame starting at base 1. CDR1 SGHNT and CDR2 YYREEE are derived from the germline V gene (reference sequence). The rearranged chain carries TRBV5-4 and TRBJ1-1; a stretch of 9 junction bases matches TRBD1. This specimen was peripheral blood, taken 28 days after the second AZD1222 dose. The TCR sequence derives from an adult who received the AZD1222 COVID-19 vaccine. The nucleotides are TGTGCCAGCAGCACCGGACAGGGGAAGAACACTGAAGCTTTCTTT. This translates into CASSTGQGKNTEAFF.